One and the same sample provided the 5 T cell receptor beta chains below, sequenced in a study of cytomegalovirus exposure and HLA in healthy donors. PCR involved 60 Vbeta and 13 Jbeta primers. Sequencing used immunoSEQ multiplex PCR; TCRdb keeps in-frame clones, though not all of them. The sample shows 140,000 to 150,000 clones, around 86% of them seen only once. The sequenced sample was PBMCs. The source is a woman in her 30s in good health and CMV-seronegative.

V and J are TRBV2 and TRBJ1-2; 9 bases are a match to TRBD1. This CDR3 region has 13 residues. The germline V gene has CDR1 SNHLY and CDR2 FYNNEI. J gave up 7 bases and V 6 bases, and 6 bases lay outside the gene matches. This CDR3 is CASRDDRGCGYTF. The CDR3 nucleotides are TGTGCCAGCAGGGATGACAGGGGGTGTGGCTACACCTTC.

The chain links TRBV25-1 to TRBJ2-3; the D gene is possibly TRBD1 (6 bases). The CDR3 loop spans 17 amino acids. V lost 2 bases to trimming and J lost 0 bases, with 15 bases between them. Germline V gives CDR1 MGHDK, CDR2 SYGVNS. The CDR3 here is CASSEHRGRGSTDTQYF. DNA for the CDR3: TGTGCCAGCAGTGAACATCGAGGCAGGGGTAGCACAGATACGCAGTATTTT.

J is TRBJ2-1 and V is TRBV5-1; 7 bases align to TRBD2. CDR3 length: 14 residues. CDR1 is SGHRS, CDR2 YFSETQ, per germline. Trimming cost V 0 bases and J 8 bases; bases outside gene matches: 5. DNA for the CDR3: TGCGCCAGCAGCTTGGGGTCAACTAGCGATGAGCAGTTCTTC. Its translation: CASSLGSTSDEQFF.

The gene calls are TRBV18 and TRBJ1-5; D is undetermined. Germline V lookup: CDR1 KGHSH, CDR2 LQKENI. With 3 bases removed from V and 9 bases from J, the gap between germline ends came to 15 bases. The CDR3 has 14 amino acids. CDR3 coding DNA: TGTGCCAGCTCACCTTCCGGGAGCCCCGGGCCCCAGCATTTT. This translates into CASSPSGSPGPQHF.

The chain joins TRBV4-2 to TRBJ2-1; 9 positions match TRBD2. Germline CDR1 LGHNA, CDR2 YNFKEQ. The CDR3 runs 15 residues. V lost 5 bases, J lost 5 bases, and 7 bases stayed unmatched. CDR3 loop: CASSVRGGRDNEQFF. CDR3 sequence (DNA): TGTGCCAGCAGCGTCCGGGGCGGGAGGGACAATGAGCAGTTCTTC.